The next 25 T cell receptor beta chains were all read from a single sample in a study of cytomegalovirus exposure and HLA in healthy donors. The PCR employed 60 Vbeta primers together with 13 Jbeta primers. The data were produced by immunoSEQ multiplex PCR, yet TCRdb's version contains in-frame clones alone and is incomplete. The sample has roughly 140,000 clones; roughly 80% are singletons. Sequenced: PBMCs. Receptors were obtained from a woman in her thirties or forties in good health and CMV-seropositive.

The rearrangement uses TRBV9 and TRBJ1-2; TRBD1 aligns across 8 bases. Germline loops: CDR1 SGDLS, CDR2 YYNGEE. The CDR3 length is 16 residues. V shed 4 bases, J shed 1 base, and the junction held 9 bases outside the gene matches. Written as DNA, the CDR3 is TGTGCCAGCAGCCGTATGGGGGACAGGTTTAACTATGGCTACACCTTC. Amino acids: CASSRMGDRFNYGYTF.

CDR3 sequence reads: CASRRTGTETQYF. CDR3 coding DNA: TGTGCCAGCAGACGGACAGGTACAGAGACCCAGTACTTC. The chain employs TRBV5-6 and TRBJ2-5; 7 bases line up with TRBD1. V gave up 5 bases and J gave up 4 bases; unmatched junction bases: 5. Germline V gives CDR1 SGHDT, CDR2 YYEEEE. The CDR3 is made up of 13 amino acids.

The CDR3 loop is CASGQGKMQAGYNEQFF. The CDR3 DNA reads TGTGCCAGCGGACAGGGTAAAATGCAAGCGGGATACAATGAGCAGTTCTTC. This chain links TRBV14 with TRBJ2-1, with D possibly being TRBD1 (8 bases). This CDR3 has 17 amino acids. Trimming removed 8 bases at V and 4 bases at J, with 24 bases between. Germline CDR1 and CDR2: SGHDN and FVKESK.

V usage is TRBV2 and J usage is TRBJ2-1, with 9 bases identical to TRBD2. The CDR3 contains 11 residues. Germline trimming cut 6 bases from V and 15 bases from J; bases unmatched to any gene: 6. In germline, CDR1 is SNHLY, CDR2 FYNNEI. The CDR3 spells CASRSGTSWFF. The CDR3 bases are TGTGCCAGCAGATCCGGGACTAGCTGGTTCTTC.

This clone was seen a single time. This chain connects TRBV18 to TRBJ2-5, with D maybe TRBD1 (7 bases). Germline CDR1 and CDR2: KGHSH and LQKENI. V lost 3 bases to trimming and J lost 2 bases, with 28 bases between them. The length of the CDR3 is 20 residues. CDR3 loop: CASSPSTGTGEVWSQETQYF. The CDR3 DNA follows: TGTGCCAGCTCACCGTCGACAGGGACCGGGGAGGTTTGGAGTCAAGAGACCCAGTACTTC.

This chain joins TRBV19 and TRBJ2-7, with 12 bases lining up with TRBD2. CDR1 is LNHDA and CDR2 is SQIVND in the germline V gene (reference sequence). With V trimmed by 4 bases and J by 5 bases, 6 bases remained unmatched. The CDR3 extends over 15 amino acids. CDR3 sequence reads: CASSSESSGRDEQYF. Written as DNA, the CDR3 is TGTGCCAGTAGTAGCGAATCTAGCGGGAGGGACGAGCAGTACTTC.

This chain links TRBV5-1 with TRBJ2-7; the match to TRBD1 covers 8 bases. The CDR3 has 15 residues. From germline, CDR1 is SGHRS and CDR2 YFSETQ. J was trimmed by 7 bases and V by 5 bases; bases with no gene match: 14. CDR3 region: CASRRDAGGLGEQYF. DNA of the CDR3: TGCGCCAGCAGACGTGATGCAGGGGGCCTAGGTGAGCAGTACTTC.

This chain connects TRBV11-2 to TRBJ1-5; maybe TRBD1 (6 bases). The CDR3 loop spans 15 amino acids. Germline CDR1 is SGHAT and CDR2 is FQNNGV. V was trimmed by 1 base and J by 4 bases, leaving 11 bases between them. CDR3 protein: CASSLGDTGNQPQHF. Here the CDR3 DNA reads TGTGCCAGCAGCTTAGGGGACACGGGGAATCAGCCCCAGCATTTT.

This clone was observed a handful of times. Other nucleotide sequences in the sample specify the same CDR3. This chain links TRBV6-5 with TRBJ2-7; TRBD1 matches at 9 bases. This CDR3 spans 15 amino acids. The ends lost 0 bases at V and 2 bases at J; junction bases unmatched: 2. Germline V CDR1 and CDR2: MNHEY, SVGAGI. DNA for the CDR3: TGTGCCAGCAGTTACTCGGGGACAGGGACCTACGAGCAGTACTTC. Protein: CASSYSGTGTYEQYF.

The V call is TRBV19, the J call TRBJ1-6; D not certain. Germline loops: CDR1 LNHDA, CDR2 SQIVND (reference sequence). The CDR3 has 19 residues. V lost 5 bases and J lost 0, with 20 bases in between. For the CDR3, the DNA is TGTGCCAGTAGTCCCTCACGGACTCCTTCAAGCTCCTATAATTCACCCCTCCACTTT. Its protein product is CASSPSRTPSSSYNSPLHF.

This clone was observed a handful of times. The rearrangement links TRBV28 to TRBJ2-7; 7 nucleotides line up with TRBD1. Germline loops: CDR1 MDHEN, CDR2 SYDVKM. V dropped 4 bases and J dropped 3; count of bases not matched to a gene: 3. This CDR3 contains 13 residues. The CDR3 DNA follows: TGTGCCAGCAGTTCGGGACAGATCTACGAGCAGTACTTC. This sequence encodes CASSSGQIYEQYF.

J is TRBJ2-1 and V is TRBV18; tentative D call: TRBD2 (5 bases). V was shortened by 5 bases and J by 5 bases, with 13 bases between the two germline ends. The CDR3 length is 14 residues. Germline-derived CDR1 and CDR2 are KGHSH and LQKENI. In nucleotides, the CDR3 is TGTGCCAGCTCAGCCCTAGCACAGCACAATGAGCAGTTCTTC. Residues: CASSALAQHNEQFF.

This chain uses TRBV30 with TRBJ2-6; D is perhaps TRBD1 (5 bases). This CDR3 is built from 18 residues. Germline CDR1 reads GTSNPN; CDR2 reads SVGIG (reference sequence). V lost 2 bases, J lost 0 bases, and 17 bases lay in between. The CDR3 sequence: CAWSQLWGRLSGANVLTF. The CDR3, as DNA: TGTGCCTGGAGTCAGTTATGGGGCCGGCTCTCTGGGGCCAACGTCCTGACTTTC. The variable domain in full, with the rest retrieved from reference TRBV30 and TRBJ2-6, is SQTIHQWPATLVQPVGSPLSLECTVEGTSNPNLYWYRQAAGRGLQLLFYSVGIGQISSEVPQNLSASRPQDRQFILSSKKLLLSDSGFYLCAWSQLWGRLSGANVLTFGAGSRLTVL.

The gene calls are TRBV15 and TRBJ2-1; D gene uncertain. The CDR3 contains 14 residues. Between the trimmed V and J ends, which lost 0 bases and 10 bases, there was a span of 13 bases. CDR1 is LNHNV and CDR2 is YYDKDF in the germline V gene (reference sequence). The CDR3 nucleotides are TGTGCCACCAGCAGAGATGAGGCCGGTTGGGAGCAGTTCTTC. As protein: CATSRDEAGWEQFF.

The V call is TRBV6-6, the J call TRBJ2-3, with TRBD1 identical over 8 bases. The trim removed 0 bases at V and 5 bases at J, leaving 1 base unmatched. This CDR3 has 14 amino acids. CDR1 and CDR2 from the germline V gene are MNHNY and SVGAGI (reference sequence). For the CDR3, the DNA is TGTGCCAGCAGTTACTCAGGGACAGGAGATACGCAGTATTTT. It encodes CASSYSGTGDTQYF.

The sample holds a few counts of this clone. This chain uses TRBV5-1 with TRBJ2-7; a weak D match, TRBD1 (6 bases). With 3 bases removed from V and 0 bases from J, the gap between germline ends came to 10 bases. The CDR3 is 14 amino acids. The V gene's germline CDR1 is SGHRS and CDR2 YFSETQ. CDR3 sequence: CASSSQGVSYEQYF. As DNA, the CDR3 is TGCGCCAGCAGCTCACAGGGCGTCTCCTACGAGCAGTACTTC.

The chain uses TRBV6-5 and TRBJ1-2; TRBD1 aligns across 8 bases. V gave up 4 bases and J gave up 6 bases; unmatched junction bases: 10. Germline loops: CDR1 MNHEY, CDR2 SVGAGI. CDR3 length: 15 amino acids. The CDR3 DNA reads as TGTGCCAGCAGTTCCGGGACAGGAATCGGCGATGGCTACACCTTC. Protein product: CASSSGTGIGDGYTF.

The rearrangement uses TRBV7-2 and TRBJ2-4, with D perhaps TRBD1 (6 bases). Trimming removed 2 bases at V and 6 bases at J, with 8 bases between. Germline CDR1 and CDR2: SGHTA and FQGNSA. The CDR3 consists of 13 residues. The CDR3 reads CASSLIQGNIQYF. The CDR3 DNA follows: TGTGCCAGCAGCTTAATACAGGGAAACATTCAGTACTTC.

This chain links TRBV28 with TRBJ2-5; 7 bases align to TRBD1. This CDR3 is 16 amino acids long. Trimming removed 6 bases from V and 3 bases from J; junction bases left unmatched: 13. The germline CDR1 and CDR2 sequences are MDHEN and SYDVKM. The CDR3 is CASRRLTDRLEETQYF. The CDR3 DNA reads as TGTGCCAGCAGACGCCTGACGGACAGGTTGGAAGAGACCCAGTACTTC.

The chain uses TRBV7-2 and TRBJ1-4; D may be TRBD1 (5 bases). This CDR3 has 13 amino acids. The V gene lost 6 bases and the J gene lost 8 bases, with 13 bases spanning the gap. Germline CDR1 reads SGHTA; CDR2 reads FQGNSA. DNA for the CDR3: TGTGCCAGCAGACGACAGACGAAAGAAAAACTGTTTTTT. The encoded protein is CASRRQTKEKLFF.

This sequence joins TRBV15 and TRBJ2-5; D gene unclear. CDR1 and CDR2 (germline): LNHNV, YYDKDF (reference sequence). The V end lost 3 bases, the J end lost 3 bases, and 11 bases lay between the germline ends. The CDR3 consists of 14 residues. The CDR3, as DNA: TGTGCCACCAGCAGGGCTAGGATGGAAGAGACCCAGTACTTC. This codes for CATSRARMEETQYF.

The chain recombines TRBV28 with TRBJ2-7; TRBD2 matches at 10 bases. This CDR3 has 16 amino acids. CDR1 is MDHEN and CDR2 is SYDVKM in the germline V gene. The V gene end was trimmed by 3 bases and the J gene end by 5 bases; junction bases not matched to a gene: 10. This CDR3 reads CASSFPPSGSWNEQYF. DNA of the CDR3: TGTGCCAGCAGTTTCCCCCCTAGCGGGAGTTGGAACGAGCAGTACTTC.

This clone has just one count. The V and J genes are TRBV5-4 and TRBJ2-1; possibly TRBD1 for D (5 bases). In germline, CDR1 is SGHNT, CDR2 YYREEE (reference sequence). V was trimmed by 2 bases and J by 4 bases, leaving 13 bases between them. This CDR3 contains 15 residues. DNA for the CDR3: TGTGCCAGCAGCTTTAACCAGGGTGGGTACAATGAGCAGTTCTTC. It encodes CASSFNQGGYNEQFF.

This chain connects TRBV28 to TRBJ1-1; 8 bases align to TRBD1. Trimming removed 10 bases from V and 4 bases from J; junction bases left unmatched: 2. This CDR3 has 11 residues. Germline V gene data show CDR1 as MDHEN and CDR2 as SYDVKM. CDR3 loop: CATTGGTEAFF. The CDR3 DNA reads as TGTGCCACCACAGGGGGCACTGAAGCTTTCTTT.

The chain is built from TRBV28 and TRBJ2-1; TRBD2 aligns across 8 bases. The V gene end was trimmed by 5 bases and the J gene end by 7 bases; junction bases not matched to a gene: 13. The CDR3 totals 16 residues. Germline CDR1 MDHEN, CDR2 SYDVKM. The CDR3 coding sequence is TGTGCCAGCAGTCTGCCCCGGGGGGGGATAGGAAATGAGCAGTTCTTC. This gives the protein CASSLPRGGIGNEQFF.